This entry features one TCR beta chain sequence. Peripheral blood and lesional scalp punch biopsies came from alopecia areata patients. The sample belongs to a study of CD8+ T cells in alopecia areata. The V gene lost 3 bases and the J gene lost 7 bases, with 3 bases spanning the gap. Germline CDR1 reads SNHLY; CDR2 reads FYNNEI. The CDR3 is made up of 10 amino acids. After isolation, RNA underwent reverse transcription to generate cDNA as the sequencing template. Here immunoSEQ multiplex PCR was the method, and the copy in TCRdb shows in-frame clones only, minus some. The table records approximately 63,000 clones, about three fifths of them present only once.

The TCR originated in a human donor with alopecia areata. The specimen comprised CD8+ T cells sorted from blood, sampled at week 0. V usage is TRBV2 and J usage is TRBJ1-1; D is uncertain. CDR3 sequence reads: CASSDVEAFF. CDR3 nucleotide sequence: TGTGCCAGCAGTGATGTTGAAGCTTTCTTT.